Given below is one TCR beta chain in context. This sample was included in a study of control samples from healthy donors and cancer patients. Clones were read by immunoSEQ multiplex PCR, and TCRdb kept only the in-frame ones, dropping some. The top ten clones hold 1.2% to 1.5% of a sample with 170,000 or so clones, just over 90% of them seen once. This CDR3 contains 17 residues. Germline values: CDR1 MNHEY, CDR2 SMNVEV (reference sequence). V lost 8 bases and J lost 3; bases outside the gene matches: 12. The clonotype comes from a man in his thirties or forties in good health. Sequenced material: blood. The rearrangement links TRBV27 to TRBJ1-5, with 11 bases aligning to TRBD1. The chain's CDR3 is CASRDRGVGEVNQPQHF. Written as DNA, the CDR3 is TGTGCCAGCCGGGACAGGGGGGTCGGCGAGGTCAATCAGCCCCAGCATTTT.